One and the same sample provided the 5 T cell receptor beta chains below, sequenced in a study of cytomegalovirus exposure and HLA in healthy donors. PCR was performed using 60 Vbeta and 13 Jbeta primers. The repertoire was sequenced with immunoSEQ multiplex PCR; TCRdb's copy has only in-frame clones and lacks some. This sample yields about 19,000 clones, of which roughly 80% are seen a single time; about 21% belongs to the top ten. The sequenced sample consisted of PBMCs. The receptors come from a human donor in good health.

This sequence joins TRBV4-3 and TRBJ2-6; 11 bases line up with TRBD2. The CDR3 contains 18 residues. From germline, CDR1 is LGHNA and CDR2 YSLEER. Losses at the gene ends were 0 bases for V and 2 bases for J; bases not matched to a gene: 3. The CDR3 nucleotides are TGCGCCAGCAGCCAAGATGTTAGCGGGGGGGCTGGGGCCAACGTCCTGACTTTC. Amino acids: CASSQDVSGGAGANVLTF.

The CDR3: CASSPQPRNTEAFF. The CDR3 bases are TGTGCCAGCTCACCACAGCCGAGGAACACTGAAGCTTTCTTT. The chain carries TRBV18 and TRBJ1-1, with D unclear. V was shortened by 1 base and J by 1 base, with 7 bases between the two germline ends. The CDR3 is 14 amino acids. Germline V lookup: CDR1 KGHSH, CDR2 LQKENI.

This clone showed up just once. The J gene is TRBJ2-1, the V gene TRBV19; 7 nucleotides align to TRBD2. V shed 5 bases, J shed 6 bases, and the junction held 10 bases outside the gene matches. Germline V gene data show CDR1 as LNHDA and CDR2 as SQIVND (reference sequence). The CDR3 loop spans 15 amino acids. DNA for the CDR3: TGTGCCAGTAGTCCCCGCGGGACTAAAAGCAATGAGCAGTTCTTC. Protein sequence: CASSPRGTKSNEQFF.

V is TRBV6-5 and J is TRBJ2-7, with D possibly matching TRBD1 (5 bases). The CDR3 contains 14 residues. Germline CDR1 and CDR2: MNHEY and SVGAGI. The ends were cut back, 2 bases at V and 3 bases at J, with 11 bases in the middle. The CDR3 protein is CASSYLGLYYEQYF. The DNA for the CDR3 is TGTGCCAGCAGTTACCTGGGGCTCTACTACGAGCAGTACTTC.

This chain joins TRBV4-2 and TRBJ2-3, with a weak D call TRBD2 (7 bases). Per germline, CDR1 LGHNA and CDR2 YNFKEQ. The CDR3 is made up of 15 amino acids. Trimming stripped 4 bases from V and 2 bases from J, with 13 bases between. The CDR3 DNA sequence: TGTGCCAGCAGCCCGGAGGCGGGGGCCACAGATACGCAGTATTTT. Its protein is CASSPEAGATDTQYF.